This T cell receptor beta chain is drawn from a study of immune evolution from preneoplasia to lung adenocarcinoma. Sequencing used immunoSEQ multiplex PCR; TCRdb keeps in-frame clones, though not all of them. The sample carries just under 6,500 clones, approximately 79% recorded once. Regarding the study as a whole: Compared with EGFR-mutant or double wild-type lesions, KRAS-mutant nodules were more clonal.

Notes on this clone: No antigen is known for it.

Trimming stripped 4 bases from V and 4 bases from J, with 7 bases between. The CDR3 totals 12 residues. The germline V gene encodes CDR1 SGHDN and CDR2 FVKESK. The chain uses TRBV14 and TRBJ2-5; D unclear. Input material: FFPE minimally invasive lung adenocarcinoma tissue. The source is a person between 50 and 69 years old with lung adenocarcinoma. The CDR3 region is CASSLFGETQYF. The DNA for the CDR3 is TGTGCCAGCAGCCTTTTCGGAGAGACCCAGTACTTC.